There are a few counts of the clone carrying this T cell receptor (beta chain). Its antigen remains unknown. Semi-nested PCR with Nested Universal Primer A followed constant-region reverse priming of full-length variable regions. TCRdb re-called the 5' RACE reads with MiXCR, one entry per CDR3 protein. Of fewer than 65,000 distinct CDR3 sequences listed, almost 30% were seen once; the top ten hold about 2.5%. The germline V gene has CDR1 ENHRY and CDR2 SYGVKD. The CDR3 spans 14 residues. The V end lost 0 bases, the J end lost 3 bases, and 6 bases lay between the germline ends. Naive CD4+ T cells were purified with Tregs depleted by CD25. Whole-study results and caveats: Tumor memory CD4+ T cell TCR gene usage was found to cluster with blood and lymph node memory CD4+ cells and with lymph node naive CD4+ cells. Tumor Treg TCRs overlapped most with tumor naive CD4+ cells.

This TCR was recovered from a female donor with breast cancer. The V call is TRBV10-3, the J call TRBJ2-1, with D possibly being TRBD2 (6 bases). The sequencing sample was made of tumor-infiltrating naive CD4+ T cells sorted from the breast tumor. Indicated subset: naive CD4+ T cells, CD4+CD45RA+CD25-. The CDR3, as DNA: TGTGCCATCAGTGAGTCCGGGGGCTACAATGAGCAGTTCTTC. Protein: CAISESGGYNEQFF.